The rows below give T cell receptor beta chains drawn from one sample of a study of blood T cells in healthy people across ages. TCRdb redid the calling of the 5' RACE reads with MiXCR, one entry per CDR3 protein. The table lists more than 1.4 million distinct CDR3 sequences, approximately 38% of them singletons. The material sequenced was blood. All receptors come from a woman aged 18-29 years in good health. Each CDR3 is given with its conserved first and last residue. A D gene is named only where the DNA matches it firmly. Size is omitted from some rows. Given values are once, few, many or a class for expanded clones.

clone_size cdr3_length j_call v_call d_call cdr3_nt cdr3_aa
. 15 TRBJ2-5 TRBV20-1 TRBD2 TGCAGTGCTAGGGGACTAGCGGGGGCTATGGATGAGCAGTACTTC CSARGLAGAMDEQYF
. 15 TRBJ2-5 TRBV20-1 TRBD2 TGCAGTGCTAAGAGTCTAGCGGGGGGGCAAGAGACCCAGTACTTC CSAKSLAGGQETQYF
. 18 TRBJ2-7 TRBV7-3 TRBD2 TGTGCCAGCAGTCTTAAAGGGGGACTAGTTTCCGCCTACAATGAGCAGTACTTC CASSLKGGLVSAYNEQYF
. 18 TRBJ2-7 TRBV28 TRBD2 TGTGCCAGCAGTTTACGCCCCCAACTAGCGGGAGCCAAGTACGAGCAGTACTTC CASSLRPQLAGAKYEQYF
. 13 TRBJ2-4 TRBV3-1 . TGTGCCAGCGGCCAAGGAGGGCATCGGGAGCAGTACTTC CASGQGGHREQYF
. 16 TRBJ2-7 TRBV20-1 TRBD2 TGCAGTGCTAGTTCCCCTAGCGGGAGCAGCTCCTACGAGCAGTACTTC CSASSPSGSSSYEQYF
. 17 TRBJ1-6 TRBV7-6 TRBD1 TGTGCCGGCAGACCCGGGACAGGGGTCTCTGATAATTCACCCCTCCACTTT CAGRPGTGVSDNSPLHF
many 18 TRBJ2-4 TRBV10-3 TRBD1 TGTGCCATCAGTGAGCGGACCACAGGGGATAGCGCCAAAAACATTCAGTACTTC CAISERTTGDSAKNIQYF
. 14 TRBJ2-7 TRBV9 . TGTGCCTGCAGCGTAGCGGGACAGGGTGGGGAGCAGTACTTC CACSVAGQGGEQYF
. 14 TRBJ2-1 TRBV28 . TGTGCCAGCAGCCAAACGGCTAGCTCGAATGAGCAGTTCTTC CASSQTASSNEQFF
. 13 TRBJ2-7 TRBV27 . TGTGCCAGCAGCTTGAGCGGGCACTACGAGCAGTACTTC CASSLSGHYEQYF
. 15 TRBJ2-1 TRBV14 . TGTGCCAGCAGCCCTTGGATGGACCGAACCAATGAGCAGTTCTTC CASSPWMDRTNEQFF
. 15 TRBJ2-3 TRBV10-3 TRBD2 TGTGCCACTCTCCCTAGCGGGAGTTGGACAGATACGCAGTATTTT CATLPSGSWTDTQYF
few 13 TRBJ2-2 TRBV6-2/TRBV6-3 . TGTGCCAGCAGTTACGAGAACACCGGGGAGCTGTTTTTT CASSYENTGELFF